These T cell receptor beta chains were read from a single sample in a study of cytomegalovirus exposure and HLA in healthy donors. Clones were read by immunoSEQ multiplex PCR, and TCRdb kept only the in-frame ones, dropping some. The top ten hold roughly 3% of the sample, which has fewer than 70,000 clones, around 90% seen once. The sequencing input was PBMCs. The source is a young man in good health and CMV-seronegative. CDR3s include the opening cysteine and the closing phenylalanine or tryptophan. The D gene is left open where the match is weak. Only part of the rows carry a size: once, few, many, or a class if the clone is expanded.

15,TRBD1,TRBJ2-2,-,TRBV5-1,CASSPDRGATGELFF,TGCGCCAGCAGCCCGGACAGGGGCGCCACCGGGGAGCTGTTTTTT
17,-,TRBJ2-3,-,TRBV2,CASSEQTGRPFTDTQYF,TGTGCCAGCAGTGAACAAACAGGGCGACCCTTCACAGATACGCAGTATTTT
13,-,TRBJ1-4,-,TRBV29-1,CSVGWAGNEKLFF,TGCAGCGTTGGCTGGGCCGGTAATGAAAAACTGTTTTTT
17,TRBD2,TRBJ2-7,-,TRBV19,CASSPRTSGSLVYEQYF,TGTGCCAGTAGTCCCCGGACTAGCGGGAGTTTGGTCTACGAGCAGTACTTC
14,-,TRBJ2-2,few,TRBV10-1,CASSEQGNTGELFF,TGCGCCAGCAGTGAACAGGGGAACACCGGGGAGCTGTTTTTT
13,-,TRBJ1-4,-,TRBV18,CASSPRGEEKLFF,TGTGCCAGCTCACCCAGGGGTGAGGAAAAACTGTTTTTT
16,-,TRBJ2-1,few,TRBV4-2,CASSQDTGTGEREQFF,TGTGCCAGCAGCCAAGATACGGGAACGGGAGAGCGTGAGCAGTTCTTC
19,TRBD1,TRBJ2-1,-,TRBV9,CASSAEVGVWDSLYNEQFF,TGTGCCAGCAGCGCCGAGGTAGGAGTATGGGACAGCCTCTACAATGAGCAGTTCTTC
15,TRBD1,TRBJ2-7,-,TRBV5-1,CASSPTGDSFNEQYF,TGCGCCAGCAGCCCAACAGGGGATTCATTCAACGAGCAGTACTTC
15,-,TRBJ1-5,-,TRBV10-3,CAISRGLLSNQPQHF,TGTGCCATCTCTAGGGGGTTACTTAGCAATCAGCCCCAGCATTTT
16,TRBD1,TRBJ2-1,once,TRBV5-1,CASSLGQGRPYNEQFF,TGCGCCAGCAGCTTGGGACAGGGAAGGCCCTACAATGAGCAGTTCTTC
18,-,TRBJ2-5,-,TRBV9,CASSVGGRRNSYQETQYF,TGTGCCAGCAGCGTAGGGGGTCGGAGGAACTCGTACCAAGAGACCCAGTACTTC